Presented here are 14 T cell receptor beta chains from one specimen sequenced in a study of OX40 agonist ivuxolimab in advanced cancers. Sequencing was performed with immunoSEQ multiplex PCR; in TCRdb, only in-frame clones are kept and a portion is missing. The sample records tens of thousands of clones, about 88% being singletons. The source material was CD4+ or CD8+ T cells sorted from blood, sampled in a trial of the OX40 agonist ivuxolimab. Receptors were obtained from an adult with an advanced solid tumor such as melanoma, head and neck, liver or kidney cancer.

The CDR3 DNA sequence: TGTGCCAGCAGCTTATTAGGTGCGGGAGGGATCCAAGAGACCCAGTACTTC. As protein: CASSLLGAGGIQETQYF. The chain links TRBV7-8 to TRBJ2-5, with TRBD2 identical over 9 bases. Germline-derived CDR1 and CDR2 are SGHVS and FQNEAQ. Trimming removed 2 bases from V and 1 base from J; junction bases left unmatched: 8. The CDR3 has 17 residues.

CDR3 region: CASSFRTGGNNEQFF. Here the CDR3 DNA reads TGCGCCAGCAGCTTCCGGACAGGGGGTAACAATGAGCAGTTCTTC. The rearrangement uses TRBV5-1 and TRBJ2-1; the match to TRBD1 covers 10 bases. Germline V gives CDR1 SGHRS, CDR2 YFSETQ. The CDR3 extends over 15 amino acids. J gave up 5 bases and V 2 bases, and 4 bases lay outside the gene matches. Variable domain in full (rest from reference TRBV5-1 and TRBJ2-1): KAGVTQTPRYLIKTRGQQVTLSCSPISGHRSVSWYQQTPGQGLQFLFEYFSETQRNKGNFPGRFSGRQFSNSRSEMNVSTLELGDSALYLCASSFRTGGNNEQFFGPGTRLTVL.

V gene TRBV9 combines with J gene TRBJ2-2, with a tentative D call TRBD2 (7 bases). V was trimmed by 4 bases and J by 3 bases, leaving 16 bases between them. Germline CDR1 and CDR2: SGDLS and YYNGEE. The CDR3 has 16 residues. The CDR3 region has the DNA TGTGCCAGCAGCACATCGGGGGGCCAAGACACCGGGGAGCTGTTTTTT. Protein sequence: CASSTSGGQDTGELFF.

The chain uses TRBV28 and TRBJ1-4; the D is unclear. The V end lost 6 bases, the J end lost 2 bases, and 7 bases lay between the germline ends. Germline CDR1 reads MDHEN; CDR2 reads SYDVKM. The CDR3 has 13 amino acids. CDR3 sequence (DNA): TGTGCCAGCAGAAGATGGACTAATGAAAAACTGTTTTTT. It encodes CASRRWTNEKLFF. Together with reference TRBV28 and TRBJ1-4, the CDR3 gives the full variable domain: DVKVTQSSRYLVKRTGEKVFLECVQDMDHENMFWYRQDPGLGLRLIYFSYDVKMKEKGDIPEGYSVSREKKERFSLILESASTNQTSMYLCASRRWTNEKLFFGSGTQLSVL.

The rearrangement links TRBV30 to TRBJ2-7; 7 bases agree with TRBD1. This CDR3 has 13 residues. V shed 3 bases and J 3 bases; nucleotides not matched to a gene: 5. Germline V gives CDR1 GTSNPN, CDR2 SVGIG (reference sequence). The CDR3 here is CAWSTGDRYEQYF. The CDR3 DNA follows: TGTGCCTGGAGCACAGGGGATCGCTACGAGCAGTACTTC.

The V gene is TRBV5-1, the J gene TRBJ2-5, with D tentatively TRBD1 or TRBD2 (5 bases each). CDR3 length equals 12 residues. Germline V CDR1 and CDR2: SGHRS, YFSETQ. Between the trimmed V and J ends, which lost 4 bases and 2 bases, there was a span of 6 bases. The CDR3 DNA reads TGCGCCAGCAGCGGGGGACAAGAGACCCAGTACTTC. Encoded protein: CASSGGQETQYF.

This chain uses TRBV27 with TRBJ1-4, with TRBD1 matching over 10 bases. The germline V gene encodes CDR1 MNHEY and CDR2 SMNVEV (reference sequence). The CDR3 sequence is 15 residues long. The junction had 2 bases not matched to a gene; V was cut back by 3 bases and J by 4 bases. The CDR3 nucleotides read TGTGCCAGCAGTTTGACAGGGGGCAATAATGAAAAACTGTTTTTT. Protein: CASSLTGGNNEKLFF.

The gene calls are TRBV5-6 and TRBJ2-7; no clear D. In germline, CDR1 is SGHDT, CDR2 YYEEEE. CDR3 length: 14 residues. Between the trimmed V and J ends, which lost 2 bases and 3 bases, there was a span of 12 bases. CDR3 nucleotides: TGTGCCAGCAGCTTTGGCTTAAGTTTCTACGAGCAGTACTTC. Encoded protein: CASSFGLSFYEQYF.

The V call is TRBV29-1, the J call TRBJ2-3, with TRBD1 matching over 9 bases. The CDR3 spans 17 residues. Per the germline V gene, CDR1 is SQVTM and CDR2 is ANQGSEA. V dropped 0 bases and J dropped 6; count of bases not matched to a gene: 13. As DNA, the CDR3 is TGCAGCGTTGAAGATCCCCCGACAGGGGGGCGCGGGGATACGCAGTATTTT. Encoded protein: CSVEDPPTGGRGDTQYF.

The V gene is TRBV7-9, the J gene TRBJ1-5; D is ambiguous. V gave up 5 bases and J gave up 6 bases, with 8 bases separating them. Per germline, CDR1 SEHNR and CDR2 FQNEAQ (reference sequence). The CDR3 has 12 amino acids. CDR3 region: CASSLEGQPQHF. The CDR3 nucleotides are TGTGCCAGCAGCCTGGAGGGTCAGCCCCAGCATTTT. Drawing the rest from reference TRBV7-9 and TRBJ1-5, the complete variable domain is DTGVSQNPRHKITKRGQNVTFRCDPISEHNRLYWYRQTLGQGPEFLTYFQNEAQLEKSRLLSDRFSAERPKGSFSTLEIQRTEQGDSAMYLCASSLEGQPQHFGDGTRLSIL.

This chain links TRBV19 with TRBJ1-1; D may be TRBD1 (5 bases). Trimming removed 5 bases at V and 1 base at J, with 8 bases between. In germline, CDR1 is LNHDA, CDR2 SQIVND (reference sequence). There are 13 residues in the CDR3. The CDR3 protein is CASSPTENTEAFF. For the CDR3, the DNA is TGTGCCAGTAGTCCGACAGAGAACACTGAAGCTTTCTTT.

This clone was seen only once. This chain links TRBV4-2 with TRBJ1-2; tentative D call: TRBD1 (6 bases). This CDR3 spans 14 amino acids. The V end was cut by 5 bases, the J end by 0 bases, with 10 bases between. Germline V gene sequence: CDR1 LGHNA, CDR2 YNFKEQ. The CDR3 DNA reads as TGTGCCAGCAGCTTGGACAGAGCTAACTATGGCTACACCTTC. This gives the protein CASSLDRANYGYTF.

The CDR3 DNA reads TGCGCCAGCAGCCAGGTGGGGAGCTCCTACAATGAGCAGTTCTTC. This codes for CASSQVGSSYNEQFF. This chain uses TRBV4-1 with TRBJ2-1, with a weak D call TRBD2 (5 bases). The CDR3 covers 15 residues. In germline, CDR1 is MGHRA, CDR2 YSYEKL. V lost 3 bases and J lost 0, with 9 bases in between.

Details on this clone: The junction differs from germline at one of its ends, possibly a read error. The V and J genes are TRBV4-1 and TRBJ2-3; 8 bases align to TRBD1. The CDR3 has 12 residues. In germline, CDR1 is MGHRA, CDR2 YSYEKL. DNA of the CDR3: TGCGCCAGCAGCCCAGGGACAGGTACGCAGTATTTT. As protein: CASSPGTGTQYF.